This T cell receptor (beta chain) was sequenced in a study of T cells in Graves' hyperthyroidism and ophthalmopathy. RNA transcripts were the template for amplifying TCR beta CDR3 regions. The TCR CDR3 was amplified in a first-round RT-PCR using the HTBI primer set. TCRdb used MiXCR to reprocess the multiplex PCR reads, holding one entry per CDR3 protein. The data contain about 640,000 distinct CDR3 sequences, less than 25% of them singletons. J gave up 2 bases and V 6 bases, and 4 bases lay outside the gene matches. From germline, CDR1 is ENHRY and CDR2 SYGVKD. This CDR3 is built from 14 residues. In its sample, this clonotype was seen a few times.

The chain has TRBV10-3 and TRBJ2-7; the match to TRBD1 covers 10 bases. Sequencing was done on a sample of blood. The sequence was obtained from a man in his thirties or forties with Graves' ophthalmopathy. CDR3 region: CAISTGQGAYEQYF. CDR3 sequence (DNA): TGTGCCATCAGCACCGGACAGGGGGCCTACGAGCAGTACTTC.